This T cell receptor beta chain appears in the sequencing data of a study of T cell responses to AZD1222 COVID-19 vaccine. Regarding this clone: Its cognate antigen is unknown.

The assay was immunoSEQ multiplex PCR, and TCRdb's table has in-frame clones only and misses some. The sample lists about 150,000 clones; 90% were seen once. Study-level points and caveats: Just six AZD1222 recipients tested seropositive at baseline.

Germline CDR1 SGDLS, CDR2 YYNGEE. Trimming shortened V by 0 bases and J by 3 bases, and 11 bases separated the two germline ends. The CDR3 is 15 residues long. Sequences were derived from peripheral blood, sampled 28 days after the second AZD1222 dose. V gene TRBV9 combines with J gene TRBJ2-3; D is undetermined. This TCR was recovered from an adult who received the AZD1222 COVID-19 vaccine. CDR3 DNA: TGTGCCAGCAGCGTAGCCGGTCCCGTAACAGATACGCAGTATTTT. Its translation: CASSVAGPVTDTQYF.